The clone carrying this T cell receptor beta chain turned up a few times. Antigen unknown. A single record per CDR3 protein comes from TCRdb applying MiXCR to the PCR reads. In the table there are nearly 650,000 distinct CDR3 sequences, roughly 23% of which are singletons. V was pared by 0 bases and J by 2 bases, with 14 bases between. CDR1 and CDR2 from the germline V gene are LGHNA and YNFKEQ. This CDR3 region has 17 residues. These data originate in a study of molecular identifiers for immune sequencing clone quantification. Overall study results and limits: Clones above 20 RNA copies held over 98% of effector molecules, under 1% in naive cells.

This chain uses TRBV4-2 with TRBJ1-5; no definite D call. This TCR was recovered from a human donor in good health. Some libraries in this study had Jurkat cell RNA spiked in. What was sequenced was naive CD8+ T cells from blood, with Jurkat cell RNA spiked in. As for subset: FACS-sorted CD8+CD4-CCR7+CD45RA+ naive T cells. The CDR3 DNA follows: TGTGCCAGCAGCCAAGATTCGGGAGGGTTGGGCAATCAGCCCCAGCATTTT. Protein sequence: CASSQDSGGLGNQPQHF.